Shown below are 14 T cell receptor beta chains from a single sample sequenced in a study of memory CD4+ T cells and cytomegalovirus serostatus. Single viable CD3+CD4+CD8-CD45RO+ cells were sorted as the memory CD4+ T cells. Libraries were prepared by immunoSEQ multiplex PCR; TCRdb keeps only in-frame clonotypes and omits some of them. The sample lists some 48,000 clones, over 75% occurring once. Source material: memory CD4+ T cells from blood. The receptors come from an adult in good health and CMV-seronegative.

This clone came up once. V gene TRBV25-1 combines with J gene TRBJ2-3; D not resolved. In germline, CDR1 is MGHDK, CDR2 SYGVNS. V lost 6 bases to trimming and J lost 7 bases, with 29 bases between them. The CDR3 totals 18 residues. The CDR3 DNA reads TGTGCCAGCAGCGAACGAAACAGACCGGTCCACCCCTCCCATACGCAGTATTTT. Its translation: CASSERNRPVHPSHTQYF.

J is TRBJ2-5 and V is TRBV19; 7 bases fit TRBD1. CDR3 length: 14 amino acids. Trimming cost V 5 bases and J 5 bases; bases outside gene matches: 8. Germline lookup yields CDR1 LNHDA and CDR2 SQIVND (reference sequence). This CDR3 reads CASSPGTAMETQYF. As DNA, the CDR3 is TGTGCCAGTAGTCCCGGGACAGCTATGGAGACCCAGTACTTC.

The chain employs TRBV28 and TRBJ2-7; no clear D gene. CDR1 and CDR2 (germline): MDHEN, SYDVKM. Trimming took 4 bases from V and 0 from J, leaving 10 bases between them. The CDR3 has 14 amino acids. This CDR3 is CASSSPATSYEQYF. In nucleotides, the CDR3 is TGTGCCAGCAGTTCCCCAGCGACCTCCTACGAGCAGTACTTC.

The chain couples TRBV19 to TRBJ2-5; 12 nucleotides align to TRBD1. CDR3 size: 16 residues. Trimming at V came to 6 bases and at J to 4 bases, leaving 9 bases not matched to a gene. Germline V gene lookup returns CDR1 LNHDA and CDR2 SQIVND (reference sequence). For the CDR3, the DNA is TGTGCCAGTAGCAGACGGGGACAGGGGGCGGGAGAGACCCAGTACTTC. It specifies CASSRRGQGAGETQYF.

This CDR3 reads CASSGDVEKLFF. DNA of the CDR3: TGTGCCAGCAGTGGGGACGTAGAAAAACTGTTTTTT. The chain carries TRBV2 and TRBJ1-4, with TRBD1 as a possible D gene (5 bases). V dropped 4 bases and J dropped 8 bases, with 8 bases sitting between them. This CDR3 is built from 12 residues. Germline V lookup: CDR1 SNHLY, CDR2 FYNNEI.

The genes are TRBV4-2 and TRBJ2-5; 10 bases are shared with TRBD1. There are 16 residues in the CDR3. The germline gives CDR1 LGHNA, CDR2 YNFKEQ. V trimming: 1 base; J trimming: 5 bases; junction bases outside the gene matches: 7. The CDR3 nucleotides read TGTGCCAGCAGCCAAGTGGGACAGGGGTTTCGGGAGACCCAGTACTTC. It specifies CASSQVGQGFRETQYF.

This rearrangement joins TRBV18 to TRBJ2-1; the D gene is possibly TRBD1 (5 bases). CDR1 KGHSH and CDR2 LQKENI come from the germline V gene. This CDR3 spans 15 amino acids. The V end lost 2 bases, the J end lost 1 base, and 9 bases lay between the germline ends. The CDR3, as DNA: TGTGCCAGCTCACCAAGGCAGGGATCCTACAATGAGCAGTTCTTC. Protein sequence: CASSPRQGSYNEQFF.

The chain combines TRBV5-1 with TRBJ1-5; D ambiguous. V was shortened by 2 bases and J by 5 bases, with 8 bases between the two germline ends. The CDR3 loop spans 13 amino acids. From germline, CDR1 is SGHRS and CDR2 YFSETQ. DNA for the CDR3: TGCGCCAGCAGCTTTACACTCGATCAGCCCCAGCATTTT. Translating it yields CASSFTLDQPQHF.

V usage is TRBV5-1 and J usage is TRBJ2-7, with 8 bases matching TRBD1. The length of the CDR3 is 14 residues. Trimming removed 2 bases from V and 5 bases from J; junction bases left unmatched: 6. Per the germline V gene, CDR1 is SGHRS and CDR2 is YFSETQ. Here the CDR3 reads CASSFRQGTDEQYF. Here the CDR3 DNA reads TGCGCCAGCAGCTTTAGACAGGGGACCGACGAGCAGTACTTC.

As regards this clone: Other DNA sequences in this sample translate to the same CDR3. The genes are TRBV5-6 and TRBJ1-4; D unclear. This CDR3 is 16 amino acids long. V gave up 3 bases and J gave up 0 bases, with 12 bases separating them. Germline V gene lookup returns CDR1 SGHDT and CDR2 YYEEEE. CDR3 coding DNA: TGTGCCAGCAGCTACCGCACCGGGACAACTAATGAAAAACTGTTTTTT. This encodes CASSYRTGTTNEKLFF.

V gene TRBV2 combines with J gene TRBJ1-1; maybe TRBD1 (6 bases). Trimming pared 6 bases from V and 1 base from J, leaving 15 bases between. The CDR3 consists of 15 residues. Germline V gives CDR1 SNHLY, CDR2 FYNNEI. The CDR3: CASSSIGGWNTEAFF. In DNA, the CDR3 is TGTGCCAGCAGCTCGATAGGGGGTTGGAACACTGAAGCTTTCTTT.

The chain links TRBV29-1 to TRBJ2-7; D is uncertain. In germline, CDR1 is SQVTM, CDR2 ANQGSEA. This CDR3 spans 13 amino acids. Between the trimmed V and J ends, which lost 7 bases and 2 bases, there was a span of 15 bases. Here the CDR3 reads CSARPHGTYEQYF. CDR3 DNA: TGCAGCGCACGACCACACGGAACCTACGAGCAGTACTTC.

This rearrangement joins TRBV2 to TRBJ2-3; 12 nucleotides agree with TRBD2. The V segment lost 3 bases and the J segment 1 base; nucleotides outside the gene matches: 2. The CDR3 runs to 16 residues. Germline V gene data show CDR1 as SNHLY and CDR2 as FYNNEI. The CDR3 DNA reads as TGTGCCAGCAGTGACGCTAGCGGGGGGGGCACAGATACGCAGTATTTT. Amino acid sequence: CASSDASGGGTDTQYF. Full variable domain (remainder filled in from reference TRBV2 and TRBJ2-3): EPEVTQTPSHQVTQMGQEVILRCVPISNHLYFYWYRQILGQKVEFLVSFYNNEISEKSEIFDDQFSVERPDGSNFTLKIRSTKLEDSAMYFCASSDASGGGTDTQYFGPGTRLTVL.

This clone was counted a single time. The rearrangement uses TRBV2 and TRBJ1-1, with D possibly TRBD1 on 5 matching bases. CDR1 and CDR2 (germline): SNHLY, FYNNEI. CDR3 length equals 15 residues. The V end was cut by 7 bases, the J end by 1 base, with 16 bases between. CDR3 nucleotide sequence: TGTGCCAGCACCCTCGCCGGGACCTCGAACACTGAAGCTTTCTTT. It codes for CASTLAGTSNTEAFF. The complete variable domain, with remaining parts taken from reference TRBV2 and TRBJ1-1, reads EPEVTQTPSHQVTQMGQEVILRCVPISNHLYFYWYRQILGQKVEFLVSFYNNEISEKSEIFDDQFSVERPDGSNFTLKIRSTKLEDSAMYFCASTLAGTSNTEAFFGQGTRLTVV.